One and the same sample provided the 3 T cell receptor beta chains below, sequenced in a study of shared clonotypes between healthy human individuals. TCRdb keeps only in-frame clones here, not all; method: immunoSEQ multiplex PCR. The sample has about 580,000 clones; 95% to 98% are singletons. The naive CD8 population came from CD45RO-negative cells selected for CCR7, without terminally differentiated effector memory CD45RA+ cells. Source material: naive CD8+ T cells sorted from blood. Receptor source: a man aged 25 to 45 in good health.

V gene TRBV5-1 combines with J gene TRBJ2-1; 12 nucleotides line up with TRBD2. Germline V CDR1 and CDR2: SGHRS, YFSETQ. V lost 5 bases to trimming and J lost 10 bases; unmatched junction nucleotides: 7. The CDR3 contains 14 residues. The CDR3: CASSLAGGRWEQFF. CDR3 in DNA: TGCGCCAGCAGTCTAGCGGGAGGGAGGTGGGAGCAGTTCTTC. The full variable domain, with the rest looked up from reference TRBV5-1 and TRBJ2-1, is KAGVTQTPRYLIKTRGQQVTLSCSPISGHRSVSWYQQTPGQGLQFLFEYFSETQRNKGNFPGRFSGRQFSNSRSEMNVSTLELGDSALYLCASSLAGGRWEQFFGPGTRLTVL.

The CDR3 is CASSLGQTSYEQYF. The CDR3 DNA reads TGTGCCAGCAGCTTGGGACAGACATCCTACGAGCAGTACTTC. The V call is TRBV7-8, the J call TRBJ2-7; 7 positions match TRBD1. The CDR3 has 14 amino acids. The J segment lost 1 base and the V segment lost 3 bases, leaving 3 bases of the junction unmatched. Germline-derived CDR1 and CDR2 are SGHVS and FQNEAQ.

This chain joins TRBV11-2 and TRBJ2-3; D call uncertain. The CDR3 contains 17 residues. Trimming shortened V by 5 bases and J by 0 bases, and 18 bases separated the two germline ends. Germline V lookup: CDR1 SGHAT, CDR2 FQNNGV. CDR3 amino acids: CASSPFSARISTDTQYF. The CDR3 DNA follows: TGTGCCAGCAGCCCCTTCTCGGCCCGGATTAGCACAGATACGCAGTATTTT.